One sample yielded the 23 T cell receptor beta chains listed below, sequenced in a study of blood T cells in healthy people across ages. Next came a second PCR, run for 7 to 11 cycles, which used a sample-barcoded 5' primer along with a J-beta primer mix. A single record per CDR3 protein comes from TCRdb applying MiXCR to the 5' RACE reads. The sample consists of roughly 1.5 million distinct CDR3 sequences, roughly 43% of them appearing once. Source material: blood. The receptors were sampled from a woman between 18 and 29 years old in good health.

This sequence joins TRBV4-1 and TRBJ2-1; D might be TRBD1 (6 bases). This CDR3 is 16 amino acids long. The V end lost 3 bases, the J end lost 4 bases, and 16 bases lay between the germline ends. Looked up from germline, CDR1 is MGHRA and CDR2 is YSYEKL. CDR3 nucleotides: TGCGCCAGCAGCCAGTACGGGTCGACAGGTTACAATGAGCAGTTCTTC. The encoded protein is CASSQYGSTGYNEQFF.

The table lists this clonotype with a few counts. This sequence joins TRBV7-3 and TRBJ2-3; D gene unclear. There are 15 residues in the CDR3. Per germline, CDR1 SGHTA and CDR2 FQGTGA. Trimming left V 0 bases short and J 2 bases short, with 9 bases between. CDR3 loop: CASSLTVSITDTQYF. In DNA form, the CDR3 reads TGTGCCAGCAGCTTAACGGTCTCAATCACAGATACGCAGTATTTT.

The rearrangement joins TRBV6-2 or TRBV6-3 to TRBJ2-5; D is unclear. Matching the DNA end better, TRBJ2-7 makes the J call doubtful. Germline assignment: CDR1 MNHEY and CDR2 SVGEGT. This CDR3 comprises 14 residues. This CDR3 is CASSYSMPTCEQYF. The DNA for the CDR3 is TGTGCCAGCAGTTACTCGATGCCTACGTGCGAGCAGTACTTC.

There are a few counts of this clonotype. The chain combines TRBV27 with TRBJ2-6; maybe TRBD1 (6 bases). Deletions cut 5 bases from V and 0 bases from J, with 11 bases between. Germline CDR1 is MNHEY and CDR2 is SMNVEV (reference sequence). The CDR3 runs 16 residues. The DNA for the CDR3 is TGTGCCAGCAGTCCTGGACAGTCCTCTGGGGCCAACGTCCTGACTTTC. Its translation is CASSPGQSSGANVLTF.

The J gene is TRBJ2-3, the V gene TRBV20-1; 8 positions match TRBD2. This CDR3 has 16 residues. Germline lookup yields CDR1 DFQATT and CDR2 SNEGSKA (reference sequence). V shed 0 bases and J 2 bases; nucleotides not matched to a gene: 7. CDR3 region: CSARDPVAGYTDTQYF. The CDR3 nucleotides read TGCAGTGCTAGAGATCCCGTAGCGGGATACACAGATACGCAGTATTTT.

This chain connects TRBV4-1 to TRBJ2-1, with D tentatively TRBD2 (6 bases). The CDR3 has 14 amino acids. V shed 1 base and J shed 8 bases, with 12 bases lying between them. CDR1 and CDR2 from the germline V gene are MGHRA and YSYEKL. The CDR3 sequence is CASSQGRLVDEQFF. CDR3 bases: TGCGCCAGCAGCCAAGGCCGACTAGTGGATGAGCAGTTCTTC.

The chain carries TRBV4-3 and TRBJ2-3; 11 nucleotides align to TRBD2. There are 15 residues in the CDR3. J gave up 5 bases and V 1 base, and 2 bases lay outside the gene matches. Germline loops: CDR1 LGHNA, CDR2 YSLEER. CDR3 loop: CASSQGTSGRDTQYF. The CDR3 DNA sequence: TGCGCCAGCAGCCAAGGCACTAGCGGGAGAGATACGCAGTATTTT.

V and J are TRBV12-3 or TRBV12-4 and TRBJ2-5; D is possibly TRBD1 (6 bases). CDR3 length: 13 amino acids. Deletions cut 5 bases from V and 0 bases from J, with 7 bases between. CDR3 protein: CASSGDNQETQYF. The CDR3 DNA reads TGTGCCAGCAGTGGGGACAACCAAGAGACCCAGTACTTC.

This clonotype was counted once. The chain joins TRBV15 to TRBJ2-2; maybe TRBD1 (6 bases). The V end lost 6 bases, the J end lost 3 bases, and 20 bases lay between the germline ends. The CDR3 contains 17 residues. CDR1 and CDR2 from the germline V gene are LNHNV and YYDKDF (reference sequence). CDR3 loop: CATSFPLGDTYTGELFF. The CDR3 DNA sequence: TGTGCCACCAGTTTTCCCCTGGGGGACACCTACACCGGGGAGCTGTTTTTT.

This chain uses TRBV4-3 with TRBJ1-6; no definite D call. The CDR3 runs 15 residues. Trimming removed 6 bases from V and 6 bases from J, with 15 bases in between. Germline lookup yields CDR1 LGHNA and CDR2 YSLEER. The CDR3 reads CASRKDPFLNSPLHF. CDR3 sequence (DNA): TGCGCCAGCAGGAAGGATCCGTTTCTTAATTCACCCCTCCACTTT.

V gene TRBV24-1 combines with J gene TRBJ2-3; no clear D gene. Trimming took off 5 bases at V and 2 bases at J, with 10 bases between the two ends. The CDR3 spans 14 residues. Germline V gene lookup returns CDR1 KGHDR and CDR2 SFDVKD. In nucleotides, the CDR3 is TGTGCCACCAGTGCTCCTGACCCCACAGATACGCAGTATTTT. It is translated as CATSAPDPTDTQYF.

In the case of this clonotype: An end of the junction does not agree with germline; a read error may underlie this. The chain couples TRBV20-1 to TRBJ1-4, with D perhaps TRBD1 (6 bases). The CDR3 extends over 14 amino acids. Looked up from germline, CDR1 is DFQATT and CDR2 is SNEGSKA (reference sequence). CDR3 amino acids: CRARGENWSEKLFF. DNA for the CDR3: TGCCGTGCTAGGGGGGAGAATTGGAGTGAAAAACTGTTTTTT.

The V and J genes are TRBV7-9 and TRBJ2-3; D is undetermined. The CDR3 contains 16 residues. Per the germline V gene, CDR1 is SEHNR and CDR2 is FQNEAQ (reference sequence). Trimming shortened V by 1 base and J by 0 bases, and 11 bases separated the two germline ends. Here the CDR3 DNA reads TGTGCCAGCAGCTTAGTTTTAGGAGCTAGCACAGATACGCAGTATTTT. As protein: CASSLVLGASTDTQYF.

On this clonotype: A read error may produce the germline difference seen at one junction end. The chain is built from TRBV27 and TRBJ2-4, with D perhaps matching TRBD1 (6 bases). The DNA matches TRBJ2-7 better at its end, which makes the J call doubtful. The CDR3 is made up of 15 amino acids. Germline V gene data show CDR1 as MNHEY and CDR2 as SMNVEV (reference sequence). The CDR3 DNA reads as TGTGCCGGCAGTTTAAAAGGACAGCTATACTACGAGCAGTACTTC. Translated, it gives CAGSLKGQLYYEQYF.

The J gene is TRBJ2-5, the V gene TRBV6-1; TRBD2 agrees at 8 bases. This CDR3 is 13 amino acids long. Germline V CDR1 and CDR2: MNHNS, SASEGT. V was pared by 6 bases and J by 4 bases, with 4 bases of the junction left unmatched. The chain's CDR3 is CASRGLGLETQYF. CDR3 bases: TGTGCCAGCAGGGGACTAGGCCTAGAGACCCAGTACTTC.

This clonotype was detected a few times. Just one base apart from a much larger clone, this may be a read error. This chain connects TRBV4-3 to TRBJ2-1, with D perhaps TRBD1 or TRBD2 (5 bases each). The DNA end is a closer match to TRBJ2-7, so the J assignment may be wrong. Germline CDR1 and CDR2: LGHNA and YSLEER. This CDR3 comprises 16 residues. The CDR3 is CASSQDTGQRYNEQYF. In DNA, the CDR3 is TGCGCCAGCAGCCAAGATACGGGGCAGAGATACAATGAGCAGTACTTC.

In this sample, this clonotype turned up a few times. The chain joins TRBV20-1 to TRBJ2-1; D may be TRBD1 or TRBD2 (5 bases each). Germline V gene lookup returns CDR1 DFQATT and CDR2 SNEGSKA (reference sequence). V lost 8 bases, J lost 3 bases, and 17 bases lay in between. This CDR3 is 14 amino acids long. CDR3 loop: CSTTGTSSYNEQFF. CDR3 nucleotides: TGCAGTACGACCGGGACGTCCAGCTACAATGAGCAGTTCTTC.

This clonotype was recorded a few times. The CDR3 is CATSEGVEGEKQYF. The DNA for the CDR3 is TGTGCCACCAGTGAAGGGGTCGAGGGTGAAAAGCAGTACTTC. The chain uses TRBV24-1 and TRBJ2-7, with D perhaps given as TRBD1 or TRBD2 (5 bases each). The CDR3 extends over 14 amino acids. V was shortened by 4 bases and J by 8 bases, with 17 bases between the two germline ends. Germline CDR1 KGHDR, CDR2 SFDVKD.

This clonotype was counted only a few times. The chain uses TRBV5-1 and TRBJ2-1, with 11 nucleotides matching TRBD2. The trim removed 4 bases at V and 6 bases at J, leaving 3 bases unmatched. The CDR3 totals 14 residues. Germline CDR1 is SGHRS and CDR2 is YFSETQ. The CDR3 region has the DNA TGCGCCAGCAGCGAGGGACTAGCGGCCAATGAGCAGTTCTTC. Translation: CASSEGLAANEQFF. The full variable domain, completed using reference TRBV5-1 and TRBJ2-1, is KAGVTQTPRYLIKTRGQQVTLSCSPISGHRSVSWYQQTPGQGLQFLFEYFSETQRNKGNFPGRFSGRQFSNSRSEMNVSTLELGDSALYLCASSEGLAANEQFFGPGTRLTVL.

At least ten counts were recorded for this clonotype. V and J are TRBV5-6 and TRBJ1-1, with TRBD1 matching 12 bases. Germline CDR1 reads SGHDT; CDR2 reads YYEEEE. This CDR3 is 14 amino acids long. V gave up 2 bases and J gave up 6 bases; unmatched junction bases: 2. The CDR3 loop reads CASSFRDRGPEAFF. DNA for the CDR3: TGTGCCAGCAGCTTCCGGGACAGGGGGCCTGAAGCTTTCTTT.

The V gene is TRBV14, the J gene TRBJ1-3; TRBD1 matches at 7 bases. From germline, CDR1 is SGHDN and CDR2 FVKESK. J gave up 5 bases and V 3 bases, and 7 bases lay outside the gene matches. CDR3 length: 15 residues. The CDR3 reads CASSQPWDRRNTIYF. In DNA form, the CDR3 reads TGTGCCAGCAGCCAGCCTTGGGACAGAAGAAACACCATATATTTT.

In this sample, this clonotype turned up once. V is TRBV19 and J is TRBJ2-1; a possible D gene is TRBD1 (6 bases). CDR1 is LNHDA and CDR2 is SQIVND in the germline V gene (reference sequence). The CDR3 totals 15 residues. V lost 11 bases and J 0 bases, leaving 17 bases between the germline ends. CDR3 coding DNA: TGTGCCGGCCGTACGGACAGAGCCTCCTACAATGAGCAGTTCTTC. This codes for CAGRTDRASYNEQFF.

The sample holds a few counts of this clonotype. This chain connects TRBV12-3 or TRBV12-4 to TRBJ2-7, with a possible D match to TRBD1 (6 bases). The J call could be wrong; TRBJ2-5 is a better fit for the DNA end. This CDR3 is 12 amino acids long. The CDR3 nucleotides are TGTGCCAGCGAAGGAAGGGGGGAGACCCAGTACTTC. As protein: CASEGRGETQYF.